This TCR beta chain appears in the sequencing data of a study of T cells in Graves' hyperthyroidism and ophthalmopathy. For the study at large: Prior to any treatment, at the point of initial diagnosis, peripheral blood was collected. Findings of the study overall: The model made its ophthalmopathy prediction, and onset followed a median approximately six months later. Blood held most thyroid clonotypes expanded above 0.001 frequency.

In patients aged 18 to 65, hyperthyroidism was newly diagnosed, with duration under 2 months. Amplified TCR beta CDR3 regions came from RNA transcripts. In the first-round RT-PCR of the TCR CDR3, the HTBI primer set was used. From the multiplex PCR reads, TCRdb called clonotypes with MiXCR, one entry per CDR3 protein. The sample holds approximately 870,000 distinct CDR3 sequences, over 35% seen once. The CDR3 covers 11 residues. V was clipped by 4 bases and J by 6 bases, with 2 bases between them. Germline CDR1 reads KGHDR; CDR2 reads SFDVKD. For this clonotype: The antigen is not known. It may be a read error: a sequence one base away is much more abundant.

The chain links TRBV24-1 to TRBJ2-2, with no clear D. The TCR was taken from a man aged 18 to 29 with Graves' hyperthyroidism. Source material: blood. CDR3 bases: TGTGCCACCAGTGAGCCCGGGGAGCTGTTTTTT. Protein product: CATSEPGELFF.